The present T cell receptor beta chain was sequenced within a study of shared clonotypes between healthy human individuals. About the study: The donors, two women and a few men, were aged 18 to 49. Broader study findings: The low donor count limited represented genetic and exposure-history diversity.

Every subset's genomic DNA went evenly onto several immunoSEQ plates. Data came from immunoSEQ multiplex PCR; TCRdb stores just in-frame clones and leaves some out. The table includes 550,000 to 600,000 clones, around 77% detected once. On this clone: Its antigen is currently unknown.

The length of the CDR3 is 16 residues. CDR1 and CDR2 (germline): SGHVS, FQNEAQ. V lost 7 bases, J lost 1 base, and 17 bases lay in between. Sequencing input: PBMCs. The chain is built from TRBV7-8 and TRBJ2-1, with D maybe TRBD2 (6 bases). The sequence came from a middle-aged woman in good health. Some clones in this sample may be carry-over from other donors' samples. In DNA, the CDR3 is TGTGCCAGCATCCAAGCCGGGAGACGGTCCTACAATGAGCAGTTCTTC. Encoded protein: CASIQAGRRSYNEQFF.